The 9 T cell receptor beta chains given below trace back to one sample, sequenced in a study of blood T cells in healthy people across ages. Then a second PCR, running about 7 to 11 cycles, was carried out with a sample-barcoded 5' primer and a J-beta primer mix. TCRdb re-analysed the 5' RACE reads in MiXCR, keeping a single row per CDR3 protein. Of over a million distinct CDR3 sequences in the sample, approximately 39% were seen once. Sequencing input: blood. These receptors all come from a woman aged 18-30 years in good health.

This clonotype was seen ten or more times. The CDR3, as DNA: TGTGCCAGCAGCTTAAACGTGGGAGTACGATACAATGAGCAGTTCTTC. Encoded protein: CASSLNVGVRYNEQFF. V is TRBV7-9 and J is TRBJ2-1; TRBD2 is a possible D gene (5 bases). The germline gives CDR1 SEHNR, CDR2 FQNEAQ (reference sequence). This CDR3 is built from 16 residues. V lost 2 bases to trimming and J lost 4 bases, with 15 bases between them.

This sequence joins TRBV29-1 and TRBJ1-2; 8 nucleotides agree with TRBD1. The CDR3 totals 13 residues. Losses at the gene ends were 7 bases for V and 2 bases for J; bases not matched to a gene: 6. Germline-derived CDR1 and CDR2 are SQVTM and ANQGSEA. CDR3 protein: CSARQGPNYGYTF. CDR3 sequence (DNA): TGCAGCGCTAGACAGGGGCCCAACTATGGCTACACCTTC.

The J gene is TRBJ2-5, the V gene TRBV12-5; D possibly corresponds to TRBD2 (6 bases). The CDR3 runs 12 residues. Germline values: CDR1 LGHNT, CDR2 FRNRAP. Between the trimmed V and J ends, which lost 7 bases and 3 bases, there was a span of 9 bases. CDR3 sequence reads: CASASGEETQYF. CDR3 sequence (DNA): TGTGCTAGTGCCTCGGGGGAAGAGACCCAGTACTTC.

J is TRBJ2-2 and V is TRBV5-1, with 12 bases identical to TRBD2. Trimming took 4 bases from V and 2 from J; bases not matched to a gene: 3. The CDR3 length is 16 residues. Germline V lookup: CDR1 SGHRS, CDR2 YFSETQ. The CDR3 loop is CASSILAGGNTGELFF. For the CDR3, the DNA is TGCGCCAGCAGCATACTAGCGGGGGGAAACACCGGGGAGCTGTTTTTT.

J is TRBJ2-3 and V is TRBV6-6; 7 bases match TRBD1. The ends lost 6 bases at V and 0 bases at J; junction bases unmatched: 3. In germline, CDR1 is MNHNY, CDR2 SVGAGI (reference sequence). The CDR3 contains 14 residues. CDR3 nucleotides: TGTGCCAGCAGGACGACAGGGAGCACAGATACGCAGTATTTT. This sequence encodes CASRTTGSTDTQYF.

The CDR3 nucleotides are TGTGCCAGCAGTTTATCGACAGGGAATGTCTATGGCTACACCTTC. It encodes CASSLSTGNVYGYTF. The gene calls are TRBV27 and TRBJ1-2; 7 positions agree with TRBD1. The CDR3 length is 15 residues. Germline V gene data show CDR1 as MNHEY and CDR2 as SMNVEV (reference sequence). With V trimmed by 0 bases and J by 4 bases, 5 bases remained unmatched.

V usage is TRBV4-3 and J usage is TRBJ1-6; TRBD1 is a possible D gene (5 bases). This CDR3 contains 16 residues. V lost 0 bases and J 9 bases, leaving 15 bases between the germline ends. Germline CDR1 LGHNA, CDR2 YSLEER. This chain's CDR3 is CASSQDRGASGSPLHF. In nucleotides, the CDR3 is TGCGCCAGCAGCCAAGATAGAGGGGCCTCGGGTTCACCCCTCCACTTT.

This clonotype has just a few counts. The chain has TRBV3-1 and TRBJ1-6; 7 bases line up with TRBD1. This CDR3 has 15 residues. J was trimmed by 6 bases and V by 2 bases; bases with no gene match: 4. Germline V gene data show CDR1 as LGHDT and CDR2 as YNNKEL (reference sequence). The CDR3 region is CASSQPGTVNSPLHF. The CDR3 region has the DNA TGTGCCAGCAGCCAACCCGGGACAGTTAATTCACCCCTCCACTTT. The whole variable domain, remainder taken from reference TRBV3-1 and TRBJ1-6, is DTAVSQTPKYLVTQMGNDKSIKCEQNLGHDTMYWYKQDSKKFLKIMFSYNNKELIINETVPNRFSPKSPDKAHLNLHINSLELGDSAVYFCASSQPGTVNSPLHFGNGTRLTVT.

This clonotype has more than one count but fewer than ten. This rearrangement joins TRBV12-3 or TRBV12-4 to TRBJ2-3; D not resolved. V lost 5 bases, J lost 2 bases, and 11 bases lay in between. The CDR3 spans 14 residues. CDR3 in DNA: TGTGCCAGCAGTCGGGTGTCCTCCACAGATACGCAGTATTTT. It yields the protein CASSRVSSTDTQYF.